What follows are 21 T cell receptor beta chains derived from one specimen sequenced in a study of blood T cell repertoires in COVID-19. Assay: immunoSEQ multiplex PCR; the TCRdb copy retains only in-frame clones and omits some. The sample includes approximately 230,000 clones, 88% of them seen just once. Sequencing was done on a sample of peripheral blood. The source of these receptors is a woman in her thirties with COVID-19, enrolled during active disease.

The chain is built from TRBV3-1 (or the pseudogene TRBV3-2) and TRBJ2-7; D is possibly TRBD1 (6 bases). Germline V CDR1 and CDR2: LGHDT, YNNKEL (reference sequence). Trimming took off 4 bases at V and 4 bases at J, with 23 bases between the two ends. CDR3 length: 17 amino acids. CDR3 nucleotide sequence: TGTGCCAGCAGCCGGAGCTGGGGCAGGGGATACGTTTACGAGCAGTACTTC. Encoded protein: CASSRSWGRGYVYEQYF.

This clone was detected only a few times. V gene TRBV6-5 combines with J gene TRBJ2-1; TRBD2 agrees at 7 bases. CDR3 length: 15 amino acids. Germline CDR1 MNHEY, CDR2 SVGAGI. With 2 bases clipped from V and 4 bases from J, the junction kept 5 bases outside the gene matches. The CDR3 DNA follows: TGTGCCAGCAGTTACCGGGAGCGGGGATACAATGAGCAGTTCTTC. Its translation is CASSYRERGYNEQFF.

The chain uses TRBV10-3 and TRBJ1-5; D ambiguous. The ends were cut back, 5 bases at V and 4 bases at J, with 12 bases in the middle. CDR1 is ENHRY, CDR2 SYGVKD, per germline. The CDR3 sequence is 14 residues long. The CDR3 DNA sequence: TGTGCCATCAGTAATGAGCGGAGGAATCAGCCCCAGCATTTT. It is translated as CAISNERRNQPQHF.

The rearrangement joins TRBV10-3 to TRBJ1-2; weak D call: TRBD1 (6 bases). The CDR3 contains 14 residues. CDR1 and CDR2 from the germline V gene are ENHRY and SYGVKD. With 3 bases removed from V and 3 bases from J, the gap between germline ends came to 11 bases. The CDR3 spells CAISDTGFYYGYTF. CDR3 coding DNA: TGTGCCATCAGTGACACAGGGTTTTACTATGGCTACACCTTC.

The chain recombines TRBV6-5 with TRBJ2-1; D ambiguous. V dropped 6 bases and J dropped 5 bases, with 11 bases sitting between them. Germline V CDR1 and CDR2: MNHEY, SVGAGI. This CDR3 comprises 13 residues. The CDR3 nucleotides read TGTGCCAGCAGCCACCTTGACAACAATGAGCAGTTCTTC. Amino acid sequence: CASSHLDNNEQFF.

Only one count was recorded for this clone. The identical CDR3 is also encoded by other nucleotide sequences in the sample. The V gene is TRBV30, the J gene TRBJ2-2; D is possibly TRBD2 (6 bases). Trimming pared 5 bases from V and 2 bases from J, leaving 9 bases between. CDR3 length: 13 amino acids. Germline V CDR1 and CDR2: GTSNPN, SVGIG (reference sequence). The CDR3 protein is CAWSGTNTGELFF. The CDR3 coding sequence is TGTGCCTGGTCCGGGACTAACACCGGGGAGCTGTTTTTT.

This chain connects TRBV9 to TRBJ1-6, with D possibly TRBD1 on 5 matching bases. CDR1 SGDLS and CDR2 YYNGEE come from the germline V gene. V lost 3 bases, J lost 6 bases, and 13 bases lay in between. The CDR3 contains 15 residues. DNA of the CDR3: TGTGCCAGCAGCGCGGCCACAGGCCCTAATTCACCCCTCCACTTT. Translating it yields CASSAATGPNSPLHF.

The genes are TRBV5-5 and TRBJ1-4; TRBD1 is a possible D gene (5 bases). The CDR3 is 15 amino acids. V lost 0 bases and J 2 bases, leaving 8 bases between the germline ends. From germline, CDR1 is SGHKS and CDR2 YYEKEE (reference sequence). The CDR3 coding sequence is TGTGCCAGCAGCTTGGAGGGGTTCACTAATGAAAAACTGTTTTTT. It is translated as CASSLEGFTNEKLFF.

This chain connects TRBV4-1 to TRBJ1-5, with TRBD1 matching over 7 bases. Per germline, CDR1 MGHRA and CDR2 YSYEKL. The trim removed 1 base at V and 5 bases at J, leaving 8 bases unmatched. CDR3 length: 16 amino acids. The CDR3 DNA reads as TGCGCCAGCAGCCAAGTATTACAGGGGAACGATCAGCCCCAGCATTTT. Translating it yields CASSQVLQGNDQPQHF.

The chain joins TRBV5-6 to TRBJ1-3; unclear D gene. Germline V gives CDR1 SGHDT, CDR2 YYEEEE. The CDR3 runs to 11 residues. Trimming removed 4 bases from V and 9 bases from J, with 8 bases in between. CDR3 coding DNA: TGTGCCAGCAGCCTTGAGAGCACCATATATTTT. The encoded protein is CASSLESTIYF.

The J gene is TRBJ2-2, the V gene TRBV5-6, with a weak D call TRBD2 (6 bases). V was cut by 4 bases and J by 5 bases, with 6 bases left in between. The CDR3 consists of 12 residues. CDR1 SGHDT and CDR2 YYEEEE come from the germline V gene. Here the CDR3 reads CASSRGTGELFF. CDR3 nucleotide sequence: TGTGCCAGCAGCCGGGGGACCGGGGAGCTGTTTTTT.

The J gene is TRBJ2-7, the V gene TRBV20-1, with D possibly being TRBD2 (5 bases). Trimming left V 6 bases short and J 10 bases short, with 16 bases between. Germline CDR1 reads DFQATT; CDR2 reads SNEGSKA (reference sequence). The CDR3 runs 11 residues. CDR3 DNA: TGCAGTGCCAGATGGGAGATCTCCCAGTACTTC. Protein: CSARWEISQYF.

This sequence joins TRBV2 and TRBJ2-1, with 7 nucleotides matching TRBD2. V was pared by 3 bases and J by 9 bases, with 11 bases of the junction left unmatched. Germline V gene lookup returns CDR1 SNHLY and CDR2 FYNNEI. The CDR3 is 15 amino acids. As DNA, the CDR3 is TGTGCCAGCAGTGAGAGGATGGGGCGGGAGAGTGAGCAGTTCTTC. Translation gives CASSERMGRESEQFF.

This clone was found a few times. The chain is built from TRBV5-1 and TRBJ2-2, with 7 bases aligning to TRBD2. Germline V lookup: CDR1 SGHRS, CDR2 YFSETQ. This CDR3 region has 14 residues. V dropped 0 bases and J dropped 6; count of bases not matched to a gene: 2. CDR3 in amino acids: CASSLGTRPGELFF. DNA of the CDR3: TGCGCCAGCAGCTTGGGGACTAGGCCCGGGGAGCTGTTTTTT.

A remark on this clone: Other DNA sequences in this sample translate to the same CDR3. This rearrangement joins TRBV5-6 to TRBJ2-7; the D is unclear. The CDR3 consists of 13 residues. Germline-derived CDR1 and CDR2 are SGHDT and YYEEEE. Trimming stripped 0 bases from V and 1 base from J, with 5 bases between. This CDR3 reads CASSLGQSYEQYF. CDR3 in DNA: TGTGCCAGCAGCTTGGGACAATCCTACGAGCAGTACTTC.

The chain combines TRBV9 with TRBJ2-2, with TRBD2 as a possible D gene (6 bases). V lost 0 bases and J 3 bases, leaving 9 bases between the germline ends. The CDR3 runs to 15 residues. CDR1 and CDR2 from the germline V gene are SGDLS and YYNGEE. CDR3 sequence reads: CASSVEGTYTGELFF. DNA of the CDR3: TGTGCCAGCAGCGTAGAAGGGACTTACACCGGGGAGCTGTTTTTT.

V usage is TRBV1 and J usage is TRBJ2-5; TRBD2, as called in the table, went unchecked against the DNA. TRBV1 is a known pseudogene. This CDR3 has 15 amino acids. This CDR3 reads CTSSQDPGGQETQYF. CDR3 nucleotides: TGCACCAGCAGCCAAGATCCGGGGGGCCAAGAGACCCAGTACTTC.

CDR3 sequence (DNA): TGTGCCAGCAGTCTAGGACGGGGGGGCTTTTTTTTTCGGTGCGAAAACATTCAGTACTTC. This gives the protein CASSLGRGGFFFRCENIQYF. The chain employs TRBV6-6 and TRBJ2-4; 8 bases line up with TRBD2. Unmatched junction bases numbered 23, after V lost 5 bases and J lost 5 bases. The CDR3 is 20 amino acids. Germline assignment: CDR1 MNHNY and CDR2 SVGAGI (reference sequence).

This clone was detected only once. The chain has TRBV4-1 and TRBJ1-5; a weak D match, TRBD1 (5 bases). This CDR3 spans 16 amino acids. CDR1 is MGHRA and CDR2 is YSYEKL in the germline V gene. V lost 1 base, J lost 2 bases, and 12 bases lay in between. The CDR3 loop reads CASSQVGARGNQPQHF. CDR3 nucleotides: TGCGCCAGCAGCCAAGTAGGGGCTAGGGGCAATCAGCCCCAGCATTTT.

CDR3 sequence: CAISGTDEKIGFSYEQYF. The CDR3 DNA sequence: TGTGCCATCAGTGGAACCGACGAAAAAATCGGGTTTTCCTACGAGCAGTACTTC. The V call is TRBV10-3, the J call TRBJ2-7; D gene unclear. The CDR3 is 18 residues long. Germline assignment: CDR1 ENHRY and CDR2 SYGVKD. V lost 4 bases and J 1 base, leaving 23 bases between the germline ends.

The chain has TRBV2 and TRBJ1-5; 8 nucleotides match TRBD1. Germline V gene lookup returns CDR1 SNHLY and CDR2 FYNNEI. Germline trimming cut 8 bases from V and 3 bases from J; bases unmatched to any gene: 6. CDR3 length equals 14 residues. In nucleotides, the CDR3 is TGTGCCAGCGCCCGGGACAGGCTCAATCAGCCCCAGCATTTT. It codes for CASARDRLNQPQHF.